One and the same sample provided the 7 T cell receptor beta chains below, sequenced in a study of T cells in localized non-small cell lung cancer (dated by TCRdb to between 2020 and 2021). Libraries were prepared through the immunoSEQ multiplex PCR assay. TCRdb retrieved this table from immuneACCESS and kept in-frame rearrangements only. Not all clones are present; in checked studies, unresolved V genes account for under half, and no reason is known for the remainder. Present in this sample are 90,000 or so clones, 80% to 90% of which were seen just once. Clones ranked in the top ten supply about 15% of the sample. The sequencing used peripheral blood, collected before any cancer treatment. These receptors came from a man between 40 and 70 years old with stage I squamous cell lung carcinoma.

This clone was picked up a small number of times. J is TRBJ2-3 and V is TRBV5-1; possible D gene TRBD1, 5 bases. The CDR3 totals 15 residues. The ends were cut back, 2 bases at V and 2 bases at J, with 12 bases in the middle. Germline values: CDR1 SGHRS, CDR2 YFSETQ. CDR3 sequence: CASSFNPGFTDTQYF. The CDR3 DNA reads as TGCGCCAGCAGCTTTAACCCAGGGTTCACAGATACGCAGTATTTT.

On this clone: This may be a read error, as it is one base from a much larger clone. The chain is built from TRBV7-2 and TRBJ1-1; D unresolved. The V gene's germline CDR1 is SGHTA and CDR2 FQGNSA. The V and J ends lost 3 bases and 0 bases respectively, with 5 bases between them. The CDR3 is made up of 13 amino acids. The CDR3 loop reads CASSFDMNTEAFF. DNA for the CDR3: TGTGCCAGCAGCTTTGATATGAACACTGAAGCTTTCTTT. Full variable domain (missing parts from reference TRBV7-2 and TRBJ1-1): GAGVSQSPSNKVTEKGKDVELRCDPISGHTALYWYRQSLGQGLEFLIYFQGNSAPDKSGLPSDRFSAERTGGSVSTLTIQRTQQEDSAVYLCASSFDMNTEAFFGQGTRLTVV.

Notes on this clone: A much bigger clone sits one base away, suggesting this may be a read error. Different DNA sequences within this sample yield the same CDR3. This rearrangement joins TRBV10-2 to TRBJ1-1; D uncertain. The V end was cut by 7 bases, the J end by 4 bases, with 13 bases between. CDR1 is WSHSY and CDR2 is SAAADI in the germline V gene. The CDR3 sequence is 13 residues long. The CDR3, as DNA: TGCGCCAGCACAGCCGCAGGTGGCACTGAAGCTTTCTTT. Amino acids: CASTAAGGTEAFF.

This chain joins TRBV9 and TRBJ2-2; D gene ambiguous. V lost 0 bases and J lost 1, with 4 bases in between. The CDR3 covers 14 residues. CDR1 and CDR2 from the germline V gene are SGDLS and YYNGEE. The CDR3 DNA reads as TGTGCCAGCAGCGTAGCGGGGAACACCGGGGAGCTGTTTTTT. Its translation: CASSVAGNTGELFF.

The genes are TRBV30 and TRBJ2-1; 7 bases align to TRBD2. J gave up 2 bases and V 2 bases, and 3 bases lay outside the gene matches. This CDR3 has 14 residues. CDR1 GTSNPN and CDR2 SVGIG come from the germline V gene (reference sequence). The CDR3 nucleotides read TGTGCCTGGAGTTCCCGGGGGGCCTACAATGAGCAGTTCTTC. This gives the protein CAWSSRGAYNEQFF.

The rearrangement joins TRBV2 to TRBJ1-5; D call uncertain. This CDR3 comprises 15 residues. V was trimmed by 2 bases and J by 3 bases, leaving 11 bases between them. Per the germline V gene, CDR1 is SNHLY and CDR2 is FYNNEI. The CDR3 protein is CASSERETHNQPQHF. Here the CDR3 DNA reads TGTGCCAGCAGTGAACGAGAGACCCACAATCAGCCCCAGCATTTT. Full variable domain (outside the CDR3, taken from reference TRBV2 and TRBJ1-5): EPEVTQTPSHQVTQMGQEVILRCVPISNHLYFYWYRQILGQKVEFLVSFYNNEISEKSEIFDDQFSVERPDGSNFTLKIRSTKLEDSAMYFCASSERETHNQPQHFGDGTRLSIL.

The chain has TRBV4-2 and TRBJ2-1; the match to TRBD2 covers 13 bases. Per the germline V gene, CDR1 is LGHNA and CDR2 is YNFKEQ. The junction had 8 bases not matched to a gene; V was cut back by 3 bases and J by 9 bases. CDR3 length equals 16 residues. The DNA for the CDR3 is TGTGCCAGCAGCCATCAACTAGCGGGGGGGCTCGCTGAGCAGTTCTTC. Its protein product is CASSHQLAGGLAEQFF.